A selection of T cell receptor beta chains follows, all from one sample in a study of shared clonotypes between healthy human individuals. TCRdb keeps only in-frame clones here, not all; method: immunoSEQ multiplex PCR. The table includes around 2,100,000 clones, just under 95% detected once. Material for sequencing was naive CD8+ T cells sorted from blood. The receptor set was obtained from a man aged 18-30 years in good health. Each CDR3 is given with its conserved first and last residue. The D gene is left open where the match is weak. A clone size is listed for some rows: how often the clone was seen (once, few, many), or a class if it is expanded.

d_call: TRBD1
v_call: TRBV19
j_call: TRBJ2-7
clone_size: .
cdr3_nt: TGTGCCAGTAGTACGTACTTGGGACAGGCCTACGAGCAGTACTTC
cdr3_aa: CASSTYLGQAYEQYF

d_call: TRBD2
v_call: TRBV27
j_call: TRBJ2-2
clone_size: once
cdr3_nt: TGTGCCAGCAGTGTTAGCGGGGGGGCCGGCGGGGAGCTGTTTTTT
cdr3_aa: CASSVSGGAGGELFF

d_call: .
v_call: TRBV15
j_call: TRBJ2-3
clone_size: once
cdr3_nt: TGTGCCACCAGCAGAGATTTGGGTATAAGCACAGATACGCAGTATTTT
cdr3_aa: CATSRDLGISTDTQYF

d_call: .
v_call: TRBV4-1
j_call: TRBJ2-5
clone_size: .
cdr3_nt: TGCGCCAGCAGCCAAGATGGTGAAGGGATCGAAGAGACCCAGTACTTC
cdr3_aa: CASSQDGEGIEETQYF

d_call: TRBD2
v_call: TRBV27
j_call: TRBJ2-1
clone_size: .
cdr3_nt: TGTGCCAGCAGTCCCGGGACTAGCGGGGGAAATGAGCAGTTCTTC
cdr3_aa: CASSPGTSGGNEQFF

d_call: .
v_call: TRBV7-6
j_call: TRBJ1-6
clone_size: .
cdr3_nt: TGTGCCAGCAGCGCCCTCGACGGTCGGTGGGATAATTCACCCCTCCACTTT
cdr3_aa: CASSALDGRWDNSPLHF

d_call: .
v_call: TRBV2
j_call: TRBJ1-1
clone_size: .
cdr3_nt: TGTGCCAGCAGTGAATCAGGGGAGGTCACTGAAGCTTTCTTT
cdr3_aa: CASSESGEVTEAFF

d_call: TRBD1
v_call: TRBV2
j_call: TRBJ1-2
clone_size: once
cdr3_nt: TGTGCCAGCAGTGAAGCTTCCGGGACAGACTATGGCTACACCTTC
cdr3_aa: CASSEASGTDYGYTF

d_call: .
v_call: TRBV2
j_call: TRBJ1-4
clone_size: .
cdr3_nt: TGTGCCAGCAGTGAGAGCGTGCGTGCAACTAATGAAAAACTGTTTTTT
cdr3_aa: CASSESVRATNEKLFF

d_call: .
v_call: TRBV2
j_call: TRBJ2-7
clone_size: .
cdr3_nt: TGTGCCAGCAGTGGTCAGGGAGACGAGCAGTACTTC
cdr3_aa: CASSGQGDEQYF

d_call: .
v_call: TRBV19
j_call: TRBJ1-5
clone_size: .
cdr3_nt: TGTGCCAGTACCAATCGGGGGTTTCAGCCCCAGCATTTT
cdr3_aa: CASTNRGFQPQHF

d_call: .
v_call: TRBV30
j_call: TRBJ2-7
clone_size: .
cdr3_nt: TGTGCCTGGAGTGTAGGATCGAGGGTTGAGCAGTACTTC
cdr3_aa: CAWSVGSRVEQYF

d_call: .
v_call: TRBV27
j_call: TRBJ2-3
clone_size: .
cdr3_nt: TGTGCCAGCAGTTGGAGCACAGATACGCAGTATTTT
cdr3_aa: CASSWSTDTQYF

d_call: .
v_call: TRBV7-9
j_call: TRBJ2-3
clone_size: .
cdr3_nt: TGTGCCAGCAGCTTAGTGGCAGGGGTTGTAGATACGCAGTATTTT
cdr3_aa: CASSLVAGVVDTQYF

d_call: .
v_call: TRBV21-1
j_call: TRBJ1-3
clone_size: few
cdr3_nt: TGTGAACTTTTTGGAAACACCATATATTTT
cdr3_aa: CELFGNTIYF

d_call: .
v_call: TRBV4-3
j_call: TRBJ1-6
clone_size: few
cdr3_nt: TGCGCCAGCAGCCAAACAGGTTACTCACCCCTCCACTTT
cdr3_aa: CASSQTGYSPLHF

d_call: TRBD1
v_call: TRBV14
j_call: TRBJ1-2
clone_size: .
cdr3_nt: TGTGCCAGCAGCCAAGATGGAGGGGGCACTAGCTATGGCTACACCTTC
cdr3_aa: CASSQDGGGTSYGYTF

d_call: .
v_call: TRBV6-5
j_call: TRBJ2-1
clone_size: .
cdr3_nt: TGTGCCAGCAGTCCGGACAGCCTTGAGCAGTTCTTC
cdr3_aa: CASSPDSLEQFF

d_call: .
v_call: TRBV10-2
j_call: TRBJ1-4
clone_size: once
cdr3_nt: TGCGCCAGCAGTGAAAGGGTTGAAAAACTGTTTTTT
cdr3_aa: CASSERVEKLFF

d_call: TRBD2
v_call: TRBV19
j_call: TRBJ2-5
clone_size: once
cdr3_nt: TGTGCCAGTAGTATTGGTCTAGCGGCCGAGGAGACCCAGTACTTC
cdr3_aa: CASSIGLAAEETQYF

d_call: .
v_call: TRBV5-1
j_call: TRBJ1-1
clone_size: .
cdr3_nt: TGCGCCAGCAGCCTCCTGGGAGGGAGCAACACTGAAGCTTTCTTT
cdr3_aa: CASSLLGGSNTEAFF

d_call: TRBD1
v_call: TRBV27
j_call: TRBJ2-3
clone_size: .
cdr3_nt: TGTGCCAGCAGTTCGGACAGGCGTTGGACAGATACGCAGTATTTT
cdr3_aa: CASSSDRRWTDTQYF

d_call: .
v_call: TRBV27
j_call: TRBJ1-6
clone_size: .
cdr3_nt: TGTGCCAGCAGTACCCTAGGGGTCAGGGGCCAATCACCCCTCCACTTT
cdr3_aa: CASSTLGVRGQSPLHF

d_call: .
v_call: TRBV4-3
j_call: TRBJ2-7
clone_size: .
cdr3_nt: TGCGCCAGCAGCCAAGATTCAGATAGCTCCTACGAGCAGTACTTC
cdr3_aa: CASSQDSDSSYEQYF

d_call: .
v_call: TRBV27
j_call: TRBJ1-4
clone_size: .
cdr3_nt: TGTGCCAGCAGCCTTCAGGGGAGTGGTGAAAAACTGTTTTTT
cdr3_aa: CASSLQGSGEKLFF

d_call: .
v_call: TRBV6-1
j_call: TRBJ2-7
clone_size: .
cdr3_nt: TGTGCCAGCAGTGAAGAGTTCCCGGGAACCTACGAGCAGTACTTC
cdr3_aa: CASSEEFPGTYEQYF

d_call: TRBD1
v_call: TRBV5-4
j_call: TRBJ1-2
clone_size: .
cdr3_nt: TGTGCCAGCAGCTATGACAGGGCTAACTATGGCTACACCTTC
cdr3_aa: CASSYDRANYGYTF

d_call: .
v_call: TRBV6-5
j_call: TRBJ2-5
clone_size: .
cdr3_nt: TGTGCCAGCAGGTCAGGGGACCAAGAGACCCAGTACTTC
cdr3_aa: CASRSGDQETQYF

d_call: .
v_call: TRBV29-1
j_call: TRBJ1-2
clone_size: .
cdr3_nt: TGCAGCGTTGAAGAGTCCGGGAACTATGGCTACACCTTC
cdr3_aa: CSVEESGNYGYTF

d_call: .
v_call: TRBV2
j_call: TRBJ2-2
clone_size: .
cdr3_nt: TGTGCCAGCAGCGAGTACATAGGAGGGAACACCGGGGAGCTGTTTTTT
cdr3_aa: CASSEYIGGNTGELFF

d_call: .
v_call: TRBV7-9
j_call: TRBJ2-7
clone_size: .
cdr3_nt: TGTGCCAGCAGCTTAGGAGGCAGGTCCTCCTACGAGCAGTACTTC
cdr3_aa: CASSLGGRSSYEQYF

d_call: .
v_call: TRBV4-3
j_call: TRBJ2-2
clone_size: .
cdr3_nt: TGCGCCAGCAGCCAAGATGGGTTCCAACAATCCACCGGGGAGCTGTTTTTT
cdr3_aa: CASSQDGFQQSTGELFF

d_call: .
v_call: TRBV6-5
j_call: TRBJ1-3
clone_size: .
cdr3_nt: TGTGCCAGCAGTTACGGGGGCTCTGGAAACACCATATATTTT
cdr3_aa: CASSYGGSGNTIYF

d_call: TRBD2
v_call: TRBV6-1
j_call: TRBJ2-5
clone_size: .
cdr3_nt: TGTGCCAGCAGTGCCTTCCAAGATATGGGGGGGGAGACCCAGTACTTC
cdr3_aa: CASSAFQDMGGETQYF

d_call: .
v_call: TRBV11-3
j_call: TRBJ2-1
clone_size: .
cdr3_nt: TGTGCCAGCAGCTTAGCCACAGGGAAACCCAACAATGAGCAGTTCTTC
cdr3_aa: CASSLATGKPNNEQFF

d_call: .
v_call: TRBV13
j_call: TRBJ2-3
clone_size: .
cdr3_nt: TGTGCCAGCAGCTCCACAGGGAATGATACGCAGTATTTT
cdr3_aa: CASSSTGNDTQYF

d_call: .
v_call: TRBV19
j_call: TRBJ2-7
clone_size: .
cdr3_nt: TGTGCCAGTAGTGGACCAGCCTACGAGCAGTACTTC
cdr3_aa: CASSGPAYEQYF

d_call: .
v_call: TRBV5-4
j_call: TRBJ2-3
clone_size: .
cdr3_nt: TGTGCCAGCAGCTCCCTCCGCACAGATACGCAGTATTTT
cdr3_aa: CASSSLRTDTQYF

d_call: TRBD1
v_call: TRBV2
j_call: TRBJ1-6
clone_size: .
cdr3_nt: TGTGCCATCTACAAAAGGGGACAGGGTAATTCACCCCTCCACTTT
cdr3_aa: CAIYKRGQGNSPLHF

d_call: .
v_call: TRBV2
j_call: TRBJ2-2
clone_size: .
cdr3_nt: TGTGCCAGCAGTGATCCGGGGGGCCCAACCGGGGAGCTGTTTTTT
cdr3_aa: CASSDPGGPTGELFF

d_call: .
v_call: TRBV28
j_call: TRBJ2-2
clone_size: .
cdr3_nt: TGTGCCAGCAGTTTTCAGGGGGGCACCGGGGAGCTGTTTTTT
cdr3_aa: CASSFQGGTGELFF

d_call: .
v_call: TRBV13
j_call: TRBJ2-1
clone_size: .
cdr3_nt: TGTGCCAGCACCGTTCGGGAGAGCCCCTACAATGAGCAGTTCTTC
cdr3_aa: CASTVRESPYNEQFF

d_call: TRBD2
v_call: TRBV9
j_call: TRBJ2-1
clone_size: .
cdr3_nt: TGTGCCAGCAGCGTAGCAGTGATGACTAGCGGGACCCATGAGCAGTTCTTC
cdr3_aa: CASSVAVMTSGTHEQFF

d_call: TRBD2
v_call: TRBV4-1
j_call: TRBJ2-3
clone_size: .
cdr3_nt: TGCGCCAGCAGCCAAGATCTCCTAGCGGGGGGTCATTATACGCAGTATTTT
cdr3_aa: CASSQDLLAGGHYTQYF

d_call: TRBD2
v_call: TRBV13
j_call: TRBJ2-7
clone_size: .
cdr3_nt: TGTGCCAGCAGATTTAGCGGGAGTACCTACGAGCAGTACTTC
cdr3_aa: CASRFSGSTYEQYF

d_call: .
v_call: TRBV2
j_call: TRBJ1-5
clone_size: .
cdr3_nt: TGTGCCAGCAGTGAAGCGCTGGGGGGGGGTCAGCCCCAGCATTTT
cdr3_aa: CASSEALGGGQPQHF

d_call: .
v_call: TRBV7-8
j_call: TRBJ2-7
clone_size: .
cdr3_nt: TGTGCCAGCAGCTTTCGGCCGGGCACAGGGCTAACCTACGAGCAGTACTTC
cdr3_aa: CASSFRPGTGLTYEQYF

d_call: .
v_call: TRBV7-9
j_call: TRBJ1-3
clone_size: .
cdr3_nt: TGTGCCAGCAGCTCGGGACCGGCGACGCTCTCTGGAAACACCATATATTTT
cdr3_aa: CASSSGPATLSGNTIYF

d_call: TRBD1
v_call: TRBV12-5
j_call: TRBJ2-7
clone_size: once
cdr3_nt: TGTGCTAGTGGTCCCGGACAGGGGGCGCAAGGTGAGCAGTACTTC
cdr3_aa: CASGPGQGAQGEQYF

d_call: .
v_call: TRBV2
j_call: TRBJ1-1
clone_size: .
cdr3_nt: TGTGCCAGCAGCCCCGATCGGGGGACTGAAGCTTTCTTT
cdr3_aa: CASSPDRGTEAFF

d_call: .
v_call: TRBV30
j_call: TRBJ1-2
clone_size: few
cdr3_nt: TGTGCCTGGACATGGGAAGGACCCTATGGCTACACCTTC
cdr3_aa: CAWTWEGPYGYTF

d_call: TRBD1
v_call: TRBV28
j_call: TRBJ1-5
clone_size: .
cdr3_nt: TGTGCCAGCAGTTTATTGGGACAGGCTGATCAGCCCCAGCATTTT
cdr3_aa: CASSLLGQADQPQHF

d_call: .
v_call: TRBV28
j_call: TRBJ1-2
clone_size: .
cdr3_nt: TGTGCCAGCAGTTTCGGAGTTTGGGCAGGGAACTATGGCTACACCTTC
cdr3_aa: CASSFGVWAGNYGYTF

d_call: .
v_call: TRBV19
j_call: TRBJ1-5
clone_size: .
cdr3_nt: TGTGCCAGTAGTATAGATCGGGAAGGGATTAACAATCAGCCCCAGCATTTT
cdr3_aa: CASSIDREGINNQPQHF

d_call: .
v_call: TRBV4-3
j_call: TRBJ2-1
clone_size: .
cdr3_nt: TGCGCCAGCAGCCATTACACAGGGGAGGGTTACAATGAGCAGTTCTTC
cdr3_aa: CASSHYTGEGYNEQFF

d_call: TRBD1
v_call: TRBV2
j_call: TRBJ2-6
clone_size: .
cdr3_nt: TGTGCCAGCAGTCTTACAGGGGCCCTCGGTGGTGGGGCCAACGTCCTGACTTTC
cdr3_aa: CASSLTGALGGGANVLTF

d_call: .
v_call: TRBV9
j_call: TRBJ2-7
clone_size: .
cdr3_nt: TGTGCCAGCAGCGGGGGTGACGAGCAGTACTTC
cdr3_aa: CASSGGDEQYF